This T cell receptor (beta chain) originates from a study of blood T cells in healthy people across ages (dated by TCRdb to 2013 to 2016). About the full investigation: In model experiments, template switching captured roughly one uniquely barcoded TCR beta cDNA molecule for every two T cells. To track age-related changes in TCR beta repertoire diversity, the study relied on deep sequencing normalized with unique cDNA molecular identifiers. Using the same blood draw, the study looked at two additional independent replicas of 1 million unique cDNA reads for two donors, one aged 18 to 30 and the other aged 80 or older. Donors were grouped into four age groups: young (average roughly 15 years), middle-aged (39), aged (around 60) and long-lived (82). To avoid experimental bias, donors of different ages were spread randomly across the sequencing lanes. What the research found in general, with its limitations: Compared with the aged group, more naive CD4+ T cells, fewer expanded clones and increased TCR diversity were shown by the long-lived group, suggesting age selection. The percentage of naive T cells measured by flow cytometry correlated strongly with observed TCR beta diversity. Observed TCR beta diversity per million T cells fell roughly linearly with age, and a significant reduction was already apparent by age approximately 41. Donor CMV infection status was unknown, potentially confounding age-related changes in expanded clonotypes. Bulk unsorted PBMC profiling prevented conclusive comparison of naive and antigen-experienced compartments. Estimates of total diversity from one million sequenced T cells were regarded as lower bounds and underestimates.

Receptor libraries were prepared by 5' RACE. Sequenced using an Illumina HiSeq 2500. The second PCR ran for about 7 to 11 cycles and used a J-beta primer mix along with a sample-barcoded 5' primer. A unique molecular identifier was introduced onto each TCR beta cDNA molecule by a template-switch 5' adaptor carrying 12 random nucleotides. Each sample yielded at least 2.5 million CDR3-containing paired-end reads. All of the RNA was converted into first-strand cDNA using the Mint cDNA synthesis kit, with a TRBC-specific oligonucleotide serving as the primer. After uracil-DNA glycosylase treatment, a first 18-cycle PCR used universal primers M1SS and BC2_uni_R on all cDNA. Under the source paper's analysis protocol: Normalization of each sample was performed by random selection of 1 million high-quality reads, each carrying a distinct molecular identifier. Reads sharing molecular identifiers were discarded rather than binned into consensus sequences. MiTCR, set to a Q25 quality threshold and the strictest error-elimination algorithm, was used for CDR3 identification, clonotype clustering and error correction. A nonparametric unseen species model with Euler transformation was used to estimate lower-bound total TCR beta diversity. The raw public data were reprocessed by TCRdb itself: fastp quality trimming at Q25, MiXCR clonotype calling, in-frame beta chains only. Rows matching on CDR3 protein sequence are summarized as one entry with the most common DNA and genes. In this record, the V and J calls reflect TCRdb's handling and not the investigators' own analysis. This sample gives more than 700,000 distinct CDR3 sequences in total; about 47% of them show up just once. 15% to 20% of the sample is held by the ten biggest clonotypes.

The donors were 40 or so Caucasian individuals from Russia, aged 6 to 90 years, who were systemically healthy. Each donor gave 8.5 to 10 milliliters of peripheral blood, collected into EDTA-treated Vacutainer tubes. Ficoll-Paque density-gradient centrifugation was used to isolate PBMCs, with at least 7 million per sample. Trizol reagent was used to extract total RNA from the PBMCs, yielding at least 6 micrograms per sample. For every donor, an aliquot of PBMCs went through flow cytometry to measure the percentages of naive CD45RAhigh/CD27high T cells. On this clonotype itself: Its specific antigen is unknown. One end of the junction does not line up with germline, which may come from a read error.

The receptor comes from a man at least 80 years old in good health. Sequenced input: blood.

The DNA sequence is TGTGCCAGCAGCCCGGACAGGAACTACGAGCAGTACTTC. Its translation reads: CASSPDRNYEQYF. The chain uses TRBV5-1 and TRBJ2-7; TRBD1 matches 7 bases in the middle. CDR1 SGHRS and CDR2 YFSETQ were looked up in the germline V gene. The CDR3 runs 13 amino acids, cysteine and phenylalanine included. The entry retains the CDR3 DNA only, 39 bases that are in frame from base 1.